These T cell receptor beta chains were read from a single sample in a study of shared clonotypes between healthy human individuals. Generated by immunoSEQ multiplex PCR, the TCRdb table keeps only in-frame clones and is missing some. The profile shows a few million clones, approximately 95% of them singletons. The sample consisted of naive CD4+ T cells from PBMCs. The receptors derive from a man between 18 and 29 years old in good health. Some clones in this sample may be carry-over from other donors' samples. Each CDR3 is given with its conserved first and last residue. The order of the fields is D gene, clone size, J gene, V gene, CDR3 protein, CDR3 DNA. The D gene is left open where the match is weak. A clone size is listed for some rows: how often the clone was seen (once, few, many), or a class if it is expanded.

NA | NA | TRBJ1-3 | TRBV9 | CASSDLGVSGNTIYF | TGTGCCAGCAGCGACTTAGGGGTCTCTGGAAACACCATATATTTT
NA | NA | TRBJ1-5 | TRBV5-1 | CASSLAPGDQPQHF | TGCGCCAGCAGCTTGGCTCCAGGGGATCAGCCCCAGCATTTT
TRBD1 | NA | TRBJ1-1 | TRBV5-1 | CASSYGTGANTEAFF | TGCGCCAGCAGCTACGGGACAGGGGCCAACACTGAAGCTTTCTTT
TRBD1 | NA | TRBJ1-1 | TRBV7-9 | CASSRGQGDTEAFF | TGTGCCAGCTCCCGGGGACAGGGTGACACTGAAGCTTTCTTT
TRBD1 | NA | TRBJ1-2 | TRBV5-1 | CASREATGSIGGYTF | TGCGCCAGCAGGGAAGCGACAGGGTCCATAGGGGGCTACACCTTC
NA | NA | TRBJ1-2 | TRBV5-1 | CASSFGGQDYGYTF | TGCGCCAGCAGCTTCGGGGGGCAGGACTATGGCTACACCTTC
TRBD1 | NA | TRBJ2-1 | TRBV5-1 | CASSMGQGSNEQFF | TGCGCCAGCAGCATGGGACAGGGTTCCAATGAGCAGTTCTTC
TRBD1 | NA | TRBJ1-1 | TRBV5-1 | CASSLARTGTRGPEAFF | TGCGCCAGCAGCTTGGCGCGGACAGGGACCCGGGGACCTGAAGCTTTCTTT
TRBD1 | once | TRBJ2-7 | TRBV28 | CASSTPGQGGYEQYF | TGTGCCAGCAGTACCCCGGGACAGGGGGGGTACGAGCAGTACTTC
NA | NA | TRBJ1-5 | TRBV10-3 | CAISESILGGQPQHF | TGTGCCATCAGTGAGTCGATTTTGGGCGGTCAGCCCCAGCATTTT
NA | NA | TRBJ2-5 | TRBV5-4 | CASGERGVETQYF | TGTGCCAGCGGGGAACGGGGAGTGGAGACCCAGTACTTC
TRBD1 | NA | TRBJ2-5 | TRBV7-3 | CASSNGQGETQYF | TGTGCCAGCAGCAACGGACAGGGTGAGACCCAGTACTTC
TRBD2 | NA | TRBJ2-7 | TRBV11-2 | CASSLVAGGNYEQYF | TGTGCCAGCAGCTTAGTAGCGGGAGGTAATTACGAGCAGTACTTC
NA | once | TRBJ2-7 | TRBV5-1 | CASSLSYGSYEQYF | TGCGCCAGCAGCTTATCATACGGTTCCTACGAGCAGTACTTC
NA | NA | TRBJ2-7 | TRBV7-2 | CASSLALPPYEQYF | TGTGCCAGCAGCTTAGCGCTTCCCCCTTACGAGCAGTACTTC
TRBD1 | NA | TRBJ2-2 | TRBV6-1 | CASSERRGRPGELFF | TGTGCCAGCAGTGAACGAAGGGGGCGCCCCGGGGAGCTGTTTTTT